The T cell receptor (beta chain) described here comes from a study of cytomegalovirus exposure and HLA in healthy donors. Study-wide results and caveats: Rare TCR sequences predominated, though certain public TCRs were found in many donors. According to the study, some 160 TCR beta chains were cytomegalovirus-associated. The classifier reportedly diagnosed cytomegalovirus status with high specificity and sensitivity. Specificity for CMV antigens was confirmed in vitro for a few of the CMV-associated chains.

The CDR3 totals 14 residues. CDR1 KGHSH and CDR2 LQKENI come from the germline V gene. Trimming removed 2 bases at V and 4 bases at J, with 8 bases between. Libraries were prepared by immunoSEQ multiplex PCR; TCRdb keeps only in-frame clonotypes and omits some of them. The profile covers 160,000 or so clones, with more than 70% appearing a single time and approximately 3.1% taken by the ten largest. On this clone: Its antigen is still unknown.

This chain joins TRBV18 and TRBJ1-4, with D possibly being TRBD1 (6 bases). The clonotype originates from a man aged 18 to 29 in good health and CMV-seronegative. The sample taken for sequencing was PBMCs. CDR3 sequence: CASSPVQGNEKLFF. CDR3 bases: TGTGCCAGCTCACCAGTACAGGGTAATGAAAAACTGTTTTTT.